These 13 T cell receptor beta chains were all obtained from the same sample, sequenced in a study of cytomegalovirus exposure and HLA in healthy donors. Primers included in the PCR were 60 Vbeta and 13 Jbeta primers. Sequencing used immunoSEQ multiplex PCR; TCRdb keeps in-frame clones, though not all of them. The table shows roughly 84,000 clones, with around 77% occurring only once. The source material was PBMCs. The receptors come from a man between 50 and 59 years old in good health and CMV-seronegative.

This clone was counted a few times. J is TRBJ1-2 and V is TRBV6-1, with D unclear. This CDR3 contains 14 residues. The V gene's germline CDR1 is MNHNS and CDR2 SASEGT. V was cut by 3 bases and J by 4 bases, with 12 bases left in between. Here the CDR3 reads CASSEMTSSYGYTF. The CDR3 coding sequence is TGTGCCAGCAGTGAGATGACAAGTAGCTATGGCTACACCTTC.

The chain couples TRBV11-3 to TRBJ2-7, with 12 bases matching TRBD2. With V trimmed by 2 bases and J by 0 bases, 8 bases remained unmatched. Germline CDR1 reads SGHNT; CDR2 reads YENEEA. This CDR3 spans 18 amino acids. CDR3 region: CASSLSRGLAGSSYEQYF. The CDR3 DNA sequence: TGTGCCAGCAGCTTATCCAGAGGACTAGCGGGGAGCTCCTACGAGCAGTACTTC.

This chain links TRBV5-6 with TRBJ2-2; possibly TRBD1 for D (6 bases). Trimming shortened V by 5 bases and J by 3 bases, and 11 bases separated the two germline ends. CDR3 length equals 14 residues. CDR1 is SGHDT and CDR2 is YYEEEE in the germline V gene. CDR3 coding DNA: TGTGCCAGCAGTGGGCAGGGGTACACCGGGGAGCTGTTTTTT. Translating gives CASSGQGYTGELFF.

The gene calls are TRBV6-1 and TRBJ1-5; 9 nucleotides match TRBD1. Germline assignment: CDR1 MNHNS and CDR2 SASEGT. CDR3 size: 16 residues. The V and J ends lost 3 bases and 5 bases, in that order; junction bases with no gene match: 8. The CDR3 here is CASSELSGQGYQPQHF. As DNA, the CDR3 is TGTGCCAGCAGTGAGCTGTCGGGACAGGGATATCAGCCCCAGCATTTT.

This clone showed up just a few times. The chain is built from TRBV19 and TRBJ2-7; TRBD1 aligns across 7 bases. This CDR3 has 14 residues. The J segment lost 1 base and the V segment lost 6 bases, leaving 6 bases of the junction unmatched. CDR1 and CDR2 (germline): LNHDA, SQIVND (reference sequence). The CDR3: CASRTSGQSYEQYF. Here the CDR3 DNA reads TGTGCCAGTAGGACCTCGGGACAGTCCTACGAGCAGTACTTC.

The CDR3 reads CASSYDRDRWTPLHF. The CDR3 nucleotides read TGTGCCAGCAGTTACGATCGGGACAGGTGGACCCCCCTCCACTTT. This chain connects TRBV6-5 to TRBJ1-6; TRBD1 agrees at 8 bases. Germline-derived CDR1 and CDR2 are MNHEY and SVGAGI. V lost 2 bases to trimming and J lost 13 bases; unmatched junction nucleotides: 10. The CDR3 length is 15 residues.

The chain links TRBV9 to TRBJ2-5; 9 positions agree with TRBD2. Per germline, CDR1 SGDLS and CDR2 YYNGEE. Germline trimming cut 0 bases from V and 5 bases from J; bases unmatched to any gene: 11. CDR3 length: 17 residues. The DNA of the CDR3 is TGTGCCAGCAGCGTAGGGGTTGGCGGGGGGGCTTCCGAGACCCAGTACTTC. Translated, it gives CASSVGVGGGASETQYF.

This sequence joins TRBV5-4 and TRBJ1-1; TRBD1 is a possible D gene (6 bases). Germline CDR1 reads SGHNT; CDR2 reads YYREEE (reference sequence). CDR3 length: 14 amino acids. Trimming cost V 5 bases and J 2 bases, with 13 bases left between them. CDR3 sequence (DNA): TGTGCCAGCAGGGACGGACAGCATAACACTGAAGCTTTCTTT. Protein product: CASRDGQHNTEAFF. Using reference TRBV5-4 and TRBJ1-1 for the parts outside the CDR3, the full variable domain is ETGVTQSPTHLIKTRGQQVTLRCSSQSGHNTVSWYQQALGQGPQFIFQYYREEENGRGNFPPRFSGLQFPNYSSELNVNALELDDSALYLCASRDGQHNTEAFFGQGTRLTVV.

This chain's CDR3 is CASSQEAASYEQFF. Written as DNA, the CDR3 is TGTGCCAGCAGCCAAGAGGCGGCGAGTTACGAGCAGTTCTTC. The rearrangement joins TRBV4-2 to TRBJ2-1; D is unresolved. This CDR3 comprises 14 residues. CDR1 LGHNA and CDR2 YNFKEQ come from the germline V gene. Trimming shortened V by 0 bases and J by 10 bases, and 13 bases separated the two germline ends.

V gene TRBV12-5 combines with J gene TRBJ2-2, with D perhaps TRBD1 (5 bases). V lost 6 bases, J lost 4 bases, and 18 bases lay in between. Germline V gene lookup returns CDR1 LGHNT and CDR2 FRNRAP. CDR3 length: 16 residues. CDR3 residues: CASGPPRGKSTGELFF. The CDR3 nucleotides read TGTGCTAGTGGCCCCCCAAGGGGTAAGAGCACCGGGGAGCTGTTTTTT.

The chain joins TRBV5-1 to TRBJ2-3; 11 positions match TRBD2. Trimming cost V 0 bases and J 0 bases; bases outside gene matches: 9. In germline, CDR1 is SGHRS, CDR2 YFSETQ. The CDR3 sequence is 19 residues long. CDR3 sequence: CASSLDSTSGVSSTDTQYF. The CDR3 DNA reads as TGCGCCAGCAGCTTGGACTCGACTAGCGGGGTGTCAAGCACAGATACGCAGTATTTT.

This clone occurred once. V gene TRBV5-1 combines with J gene TRBJ1-6; 7 bases line up with TRBD1. This CDR3 spans 15 amino acids. Germline loops: CDR1 SGHRS, CDR2 YFSETQ. The V gene end was trimmed by 4 bases and the J gene end by 7 bases; junction bases not matched to a gene: 8. The CDR3 reads CASSPHGTENSPLHF. CDR3 bases: TGCGCCAGCAGCCCTCACGGGACAGAGAATTCACCCCTCCACTTT. The whole variable domain, filled in from reference TRBV5-1 and TRBJ1-6, reads KAGVTQTPRYLIKTRGQQVTLSCSPISGHRSVSWYQQTPGQGLQFLFEYFSETQRNKGNFPGRFSGRQFSNSRSEMNVSTLELGDSALYLCASSPHGTENSPLHFGNGTRLTVT.

The chain's CDR3 is CASSLEGPSSPIYGYTF. CDR3 coding DNA: TGTGCCAGCAGCTTGGAGGGGCCAAGTAGTCCCATTTATGGCTACACCTTC. V is TRBV5-8 and J is TRBJ1-2; weak D call: TRBD1 (5 bases). V lost 0 bases and J 5 bases, leaving 20 bases between the germline ends. The CDR3 covers 17 residues. Germline values: CDR1 SGHTS, CDR2 YDEGEE.